Sequencing of this T cell receptor (beta chain) was carried out in a study of blood T cell repertoires in COVID-19 (dated by TCRdb to about 2020). Looking at the study overall: The collaborator samples originated in the United States, Italy and Spain and spanned the acute and convalescent phases of COVID-19. The prospective study material was composed of cDNA or gDNA derived from T cells, B-cell-depleted T cells, or PBMCs. Subjects who had been exposed to COVID-19, were actively infected with it, or had recovered from it provided the deeply sampled blood TCRbeta repertoires that made up the dataset. The repertoires were released in a freely available public database meant as a resource for research on the immune response to SARS-CoV-2. Samples came from the ongoing ImmuneRACE study (first 160 participants) plus 1,254 subjects from 6 global collaborators. Sample metadata almost always included a de-identified subject ID, COVID-19 status, age in years and sex. Where HLA class I and class II types were available, the types were taken from metadata supplied by the sample provider, not from assay-based typing.

The research as a whole found: How much clinical and demographic metadata was included differed by source and by participant, and the metadata was provided uncurated.

TCRbeta CDR3 regions were amplified from genomic DNA by means of the immunoSEQ Assay, a bias-controlled multiplex PCR. Per the source publication's procedure: Nucleated cell counts per sample were estimated from amplification of reference gene primers within the assay. Sequence reads were collapsed and filtered to measure the absolute abundance of every unique TCRbeta CDR3 rearrangement. For each sample, productive Simpson clonality was calculated by taking the square root of Simpson's diversity index across productive rearrangements. The source is immuneACCESS, and TCRdb retained only in-frame sequences with V and J called. Part of the clones is not carried over; for the studies checked, unresolved V genes explain less than half of this, and the remainder is unexplained. V, J and clone size reflect that table, while D and trimming were determined from the DNA. The sample has 300,000 to 500,000 clones on record, around 87% of them singletons. The ten top clones hold 0.9% to 1% of the sample.

Worth noting for this clone: The clone's antigen remains unknown. No qualities accompany the bases; no much larger clone lies one base away.

Participants in the prospective study were aged 18 to 89 years, lived in 24 United States geographic areas, and enrolled through a virtual design. In the prospective study, participants were assigned to cohorts based on the clinical history participants reported in a screening survey and a study questionnaire. Mobile phlebotomists in the prospective study collected whole blood, serum and a nasopharyngeal or oropharyngeal swab from every participant. Prospective study participants could optionally give additional blood draws and questionnaires over an approximately two-month period. Prospective study blood samples were shipped either frozen or at room temperature before DNA extraction. Trimming leaves V shorter by 1 base and J shorter by 1 base, with the junction holding 12 bases beyond the gene matches. Including the terminal cysteine and phenylalanine, the CDR3 comprises 18 residues. Of the read, only the CDR3 DNA is kept; its 54 bases are in frame from base 1. CDR1 LNHNV and CDR2 YYDKDF are derived from the germline V gene (reference sequence).

The chain couples TRBV15 to TRBJ2-7, with TRBD1 matching 8 junction bases. The clonotype comes from a woman aged 25 to 45 with acute COVID-19. Sample: PBMCs or T cells enriched from blood (not recorded which). The DNA sequence is TGTGCCACCAGCAGAGGTCATGGGGACCGGGACAGGTCCTACGAGCAGTACTTC. Translated, it reads CATSRGHGDRDRSYEQYF.